This TCR beta chain was found in a study of beta chain features in type 1 diabetes. Cell sorting via CD45RO/CCR7/CD25/CD127/CD95/CD27 was performed to obtain CD4+ naive, central memory, regulatory and stem cell-like memory cells. Every sorted population was more than 98% pure. TCRB transcripts that were expressed got sequenced, as all of the isolated RNA had been reverse transcribed. Regulatory, naive and central memory T cell samples averaged roughly 3.8 million reads. Here immunoSEQ multiplex PCR was the method, and the copy in TCRdb shows in-frame clones only, minus some. The sample consists of almost 350,000 clones, around 8.5% of them appearing once. This clone was counted only a few times. Its antigen is as yet unknown. Whole-study findings and limits: There was a moderate but significant shortening of TCRB CDR3s in all four CD4+ subsets of Type 1 diabetes patients. The study left unresolved whether HLA type influences TCRB rearrangement.

Germline V gene lookup returns CDR1 SGHAT and CDR2 FQNNGV. The CDR3 length is 15 residues. After removal of 4 bases from V and 3 bases from J, the junction contained 7 bases not matched to a gene. V is TRBV11-2 and J is TRBJ2-7; 9 bases line up with TRBD2. The sequenced material came from central memory CD4+ T cells from blood. This receptor was taken from a man aged 25-45 years with type 1 diabetes. The DNA of the CDR3 is TGTGCCAGCAGCTCCATAGCGGGGGCCAGCTACGAGCAGTACTTC. It yields the protein CASSSIAGASYEQYF.